These 27 T cell receptor beta chains share one sample of origin, sequenced in a study of cytomegalovirus exposure and HLA in healthy donors. Amplification used 60 Vbeta primers and 13 Jbeta primers. Method: immunoSEQ multiplex PCR; TCRdb's copy keeps in-frame clones and lacks some. Of 150,000 to 200,000 clones in the sample, 77% were seen once. Material: PBMCs. The receptor set was obtained from a woman in her 30s in good health and CMV-seronegative.

The chain uses TRBV7-2 and TRBJ1-5; the D is unclear. The V end was cut by 2 bases, the J end by 0 bases, with 8 bases between. The CDR3 totals 15 residues. Germline lookup yields CDR1 SGHTA and CDR2 FQGNSA. The CDR3 DNA sequence: TGTGCCAGCAGCTTAACCAGATATAGCAATCAGCCCCAGCATTTT. It codes for CASSLTRYSNQPQHF. The whole variable domain, remainder taken from reference TRBV7-2 and TRBJ1-5, is GAGVSQSPSNKVTEKGKDVELRCDPISGHTALYWYRQSLGQGLEFLIYFQGNSAPDKSGLPSDRFSAERTGGSVSTLTIQRTQQEDSAVYLCASSLTRYSNQPQHFGDGTRLSIL.

The J gene is TRBJ2-5, the V gene TRBV5-4, with TRBD2 as a possible D gene (6 bases). Germline V gives CDR1 SGHNT, CDR2 YYREEE (reference sequence). This CDR3 is built from 13 residues. Trimming shortened V by 4 bases and J by 1 base, and 8 bases separated the two germline ends. The CDR3 DNA follows: TGTGCCAGCAGCCCGGGACTCCAAGAGACCCAGTACTTC. Encoded protein: CASSPGLQETQYF.

V gene TRBV5-1 combines with J gene TRBJ2-7; D may be TRBD1 (6 bases). Germline V gives CDR1 SGHRS, CDR2 YFSETQ. This CDR3 spans 12 amino acids. V gave up 2 bases and J gave up 6 bases, with 9 bases separating them. CDR3 loop: CASSFDRLEQYF. CDR3 in DNA: TGCGCCAGCAGCTTTGACAGGCTCGAGCAGTACTTC.

The chain is built from TRBV28 and TRBJ1-1; the D is unclear. The V end lost 10 bases, the J end lost 5 bases, and 8 bases lay between the germline ends. CDR3 size: 10 residues. Germline V gene sequence: CDR1 MDHEN, CDR2 SYDVKM. The CDR3 DNA reads TGTGCCACCAGACGGACTGAAGCTTTCTTT. This translates into CATRRTEAFF.

The rearrangement joins TRBV5-4 to TRBJ1-2, with a weak D call TRBD1 (5 bases). The CDR3 runs 15 residues. Trimming left V 0 bases short and J 3 bases short, with 12 bases between. Germline V CDR1 and CDR2: SGHNT, YYREEE (reference sequence). The CDR3 sequence: CASSLGDTGDYGYTF. In DNA, the CDR3 is TGTGCCAGCAGCTTGGGAGACACAGGAGACTATGGCTACACCTTC.

The V gene is TRBV7-2, the J gene TRBJ2-3; TRBD2 might be the D (7 bases). The V gene lost 1 base and the J gene lost 6 bases, with 14 bases spanning the gap. Germline CDR1 is SGHTA and CDR2 is FQGNSA. This CDR3 has 15 residues. CDR3 in amino acids: CASSLGWGGRDTQYF. CDR3 in DNA: TGTGCCAGCAGCTTAGGGTGGGGGGGCCGGGATACGCAGTATTTT.

The chain employs TRBV28 and TRBJ2-2, with a weak D call TRBD1 (5 bases). CDR3 length equals 14 residues. From germline, CDR1 is MDHEN and CDR2 SYDVKM. Deletions cut 7 bases from V and 5 bases from J, with 14 bases between. Here the CDR3 DNA reads TGTGCCAGCATCCCCCAGGGCAAAACCGGGGAGCTGTTTTTT. It yields the protein CASIPQGKTGELFF.

The rearrangement joins TRBV5-1 to TRBJ1-2; 9 bases fit TRBD1. The CDR3 loop spans 13 amino acids. V lost 3 bases to trimming and J lost 8 bases; unmatched junction nucleotides: 5. Germline CDR1 reads SGHRS; CDR2 reads YFSETQ. The CDR3 sequence: CASSSGQGLGYTF. In DNA form, the CDR3 reads TGCGCCAGCAGCTCCGGACAGGGGCTAGGCTACACCTTC.

The chain joins TRBV23-1 to TRBJ2-7; maybe TRBD1 (5 bases). TRBV23-1 is recorded as an ORF, its role being uncertain. The CDR3 is made up of 13 amino acids. Deletions cut 6 bases from V and 4 bases from J, with 13 bases between. This chain's CDR3 is CASRAGPGYEQYF. The CDR3 coding sequence is TGCGCCAGCAGGGCAGGCCCAGGGTACGAGCAGTACTTC.

The gene calls are TRBV11-2 and TRBJ2-1; 8 positions agree with TRBD1. Unmatched junction bases numbered 1, after V lost 3 bases and J lost 3 bases. The CDR3 runs to 14 residues. Looked up from germline, CDR1 is SGHAT and CDR2 is FQNNGV. In nucleotides, the CDR3 is TGTGCCAGCAGCTTGGACAGGGTCTACAATGAGCAGTTCTTC. The encoded protein is CASSLDRVYNEQFF.

The chain couples TRBV2 to TRBJ2-5; TRBD1 agrees at 9 bases. Near its end, the DNA agrees better with TRBJ2-7, so the J call may be wrong. Germline values: CDR1 SNHLY, CDR2 FYNNEI. The CDR3 loop spans 14 amino acids. CDR3 sequence: CASRPGTGRYEQYF. The CDR3 coding sequence is TGTGCCAGCAGGCCCGGGACAGGGAGGTACGAGCAGTACTTC.

This clone was recorded a few times. The chain couples TRBV10-3 to TRBJ2-5, with D unresolved. Germline loops: CDR1 ENHRY, CDR2 SYGVKD. The length of the CDR3 is 12 residues. V was pared by 4 bases and J by 1 base, with 4 bases between. CDR3 sequence reads: CAISGPQETQYF. The CDR3 DNA sequence: TGTGCCATCAGTGGGCCCCAAGAGACCCAGTACTTC.

The chain couples TRBV7-3 to TRBJ1-4; D is possibly TRBD1 (5 bases). V was shortened by 1 base and J by 5 bases, with 11 bases between the two germline ends. The CDR3 runs 15 residues. The germline V gene encodes CDR1 SGHTA and CDR2 FQGTGA. The DNA for the CDR3 is TGTGCCAGCAGCTTAATGGGGCAGCCGAATGAAAAACTGTTTTTT. Amino acid sequence: CASSLMGQPNEKLFF.

V gene TRBV6-5 combines with J gene TRBJ2-7; TRBD1 agrees at 7 bases. The CDR3 covers 13 residues. Germline V gives CDR1 MNHEY, CDR2 SVGAGI. The V gene end was trimmed by 6 bases and the J gene end by 2 bases; junction bases not matched to a gene: 4. This CDR3 reads CASRTGYPYEQYF. The CDR3 region has the DNA TGTGCCAGCAGGACAGGGTACCCCTACGAGCAGTACTTC.

The chain links TRBV28 to TRBJ2-7; perhaps TRBD2 as D (6 bases). The CDR3 loop spans 13 amino acids. Germline values: CDR1 MDHEN, CDR2 SYDVKM. With 4 bases removed from V and 4 bases from J, the gap between germline ends came to 11 bases. The CDR3 reads CASSWGVPYEQYF. CDR3 DNA: TGTGCCAGCAGTTGGGGGGTTCCGTACGAGCAGTACTTC.

V gene TRBV5-1 combines with J gene TRBJ1-1; D is unclear. The CDR3 loop spans 14 amino acids. Germline V lookup: CDR1 SGHRS, CDR2 YFSETQ. V was clipped by 1 base and J by 4 bases, with 11 bases between them. The CDR3, as DNA: TGCGCCAGCAGCTTGTCCGAGAGCGGCACTGAAGCTTTCTTT. Translated: CASSLSESGTEAFF. Complete variable domain (other parts from reference TRBV5-1 and TRBJ1-1): KAGVTQTPRYLIKTRGQQVTLSCSPISGHRSVSWYQQTPGQGLQFLFEYFSETQRNKGNFPGRFSGRQFSNSRSEMNVSTLELGDSALYLCASSLSESGTEAFFGQGTRLTVV.

This sequence joins TRBV29-1 and TRBJ2-5, with 12 bases that match TRBD2. TRBJ2-7 explains the end of the DNA better; the J call may be wrong. The CDR3 spans 15 residues. Germline values: CDR1 SQVTM, CDR2 ANQGSEA. The CDR3 DNA reads TGCAGCGTTGAAAGTCCGACTAGCGGGGGTGTCGAGCAGTACTTC. It yields the protein CSVESPTSGGVEQYF.

This chain links TRBV11-2 with TRBJ2-1; 12 positions agree with TRBD2. The CDR3 has 16 amino acids. CDR1 SGHAT and CDR2 FQNNGV come from the germline V gene. J was trimmed by 7 bases and V by 5 bases; bases with no gene match: 9. The CDR3 here is CASSPHRLAGDNEQFF. The CDR3 DNA follows: TGTGCCAGCAGCCCTCATCGACTAGCGGGGGATAATGAGCAGTTCTTC.

The J gene is TRBJ2-1, the V gene TRBV2; tentative D call: TRBD2 (5 bases). CDR3 length: 13 residues. V was clipped by 8 bases and J by 5 bases, with 13 bases between them. Per the germline V gene, CDR1 is SNHLY and CDR2 is FYNNEI. CDR3 sequence: CASGASPNNEQFF. CDR3 nucleotides: TGTGCCAGCGGCGCTAGCCCTAACAATGAGCAGTTCTTC.

This clone was detected only a few times. The chain couples TRBV11-2 to TRBJ1-2; a weak D match, TRBD1 (5 bases). The V end lost 5 bases, the J end lost 8 bases, and 15 bases lay between the germline ends. This CDR3 has 13 amino acids. CDR1 is SGHAT, CDR2 FQNNGV, per germline. The DNA for the CDR3 is TGTGCCAGCAGCCCCGACAGATCCTGGGGCTACACCTTC. Translation: CASSPDRSWGYTF.

The V call is TRBV2, the J call TRBJ1-1, with D unclear. This CDR3 region has 13 residues. Germline assignment: CDR1 SNHLY and CDR2 FYNNEI. Trimming removed 10 bases from V and 0 bases from J, with 12 bases in between. This chain's CDR3 is CATSRQLNTEAFF. As DNA, the CDR3 is TGTGCCACCTCGAGACAATTGAACACTGAAGCTTTCTTT.

This clone was recorded once. The chain has TRBV12-5 and TRBJ2-3, with 10 bases identical to TRBD2. Per the germline V gene, CDR1 is LGHNT and CDR2 is FRNRAP. V lost 3 bases to trimming and J lost 4 bases; unmatched junction nucleotides: 4. The CDR3 is 15 residues long. The CDR3 region has the DNA TGTGCTAGTGGTTTAAGCGGGGGGGGTGCAGATACGCAGTATTTT. This translates into CASGLSGGGADTQYF.

The rearrangement uses TRBV15 and TRBJ2-1; 7 positions match TRBD2. In germline, CDR1 is LNHNV, CDR2 YYDKDF (reference sequence). This CDR3 has 16 amino acids. With V trimmed by 0 bases and J by 2 bases, 4 bases remained unmatched. DNA for the CDR3: TGTGCCACCAGCAGAGATAGCGGGCACACCTACAATGAGCAGTTCTTC. The encoded protein is CATSRDSGHTYNEQFF.

This clone was counted between two and nine times. This chain connects TRBV19 to TRBJ1-1; 8 nucleotides match TRBD1. The CDR3 extends over 15 amino acids. Germline-derived CDR1 and CDR2 are LNHDA and SQIVND (reference sequence). Trimming took 5 bases from V and 1 from J; bases not matched to a gene: 6. This CDR3 is CASSPRGRKNTEAFF. Written as DNA, the CDR3 is TGTGCCAGTAGTCCCAGGGGGCGGAAGAACACTGAAGCTTTCTTT. Based on the CDR3 plus reference TRBV19 and TRBJ1-1, the full variable domain is DGGITQSPKYLFRKEGQNVTLSCEQNLNHDAMYWYRQDPGQGLRLIYYSQIVNDFQKGDIAEGYSVSREKKESFPLTVTSAQKNPTAFYLCASSPRGRKNTEAFFGQGTRLTVV.

This clone was observed a few times. The V gene is TRBV5-5, the J gene TRBJ2-1; 7 bases map to TRBD1. The CDR3 has 14 amino acids. The trim removed 4 bases at V and 2 bases at J, leaving 3 bases unmatched. Germline CDR1 and CDR2: SGHKS and YYEKEE (reference sequence). CDR3 sequence reads: CASSTGDPYNEQFF. The DNA for the CDR3 is TGTGCCAGCAGCACAGGGGATCCCTACAATGAGCAGTTCTTC. The full variable domain, its missing parts supplied by reference TRBV5-5 and TRBJ2-1, is DAGVTQSPTHLIKTRGQQVTLRCSPISGHKSVSWYQQVLGQGPQFIFQYYEKEERGRGNFPDRFSARQFPNYSSELNVNALLLGDSALYLCASSTGDPYNEQFFGPGTRLTVL.

V is TRBV6-6 and J is TRBJ1-1; D is ambiguous. The V gene lost 6 bases and the J gene lost 6 bases, with 20 bases spanning the gap. The CDR3 runs to 15 residues. CDR1 is MNHNY, CDR2 SVGAGI, per germline (reference sequence). The CDR3, as DNA: TGTGCCAGCAGGTACGAGGGAGGGAGCCACGCTGAAGCTTTCTTT. As protein: CASRYEGGSHAEAFF.

The rearrangement uses TRBV6-5 and TRBJ1-2, with a possible D match to TRBD1 (5 bases). CDR3 length: 13 amino acids. The germline V gene has CDR1 MNHEY and CDR2 SVGAGI. V lost 2 bases and J lost 4, with 8 bases in between. This CDR3 reads CASSYGGGYGYTF. Here the CDR3 DNA reads TGTGCCAGCAGTTACGGGGGGGGCTATGGCTACACCTTC.